This TCR beta chain was obtained from a study of naive and memory T cell subsets. The CDR3 is made up of 14 amino acids. Germline lookup yields CDR1 SGHRS and CDR2 YFSETQ. The SP2 primer and nested alpha and beta constant region primers amplified ligated cDNA in four rounds. Reverse transcription of blood and skin TCR RNA was primed at alpha and beta constant regions. TCRdb recomputed calls from the 5' RACE reads with MiXCR, one row per CDR3 protein. The sample gives fewer than 40,000 distinct CDR3 sequences, 15% to 20% of which show up once; around 2.6% is in the top ten. An oligonucleotide containing a UMI was ligated to the 3' end of TCR cDNA. Cells were not sorted; total RNA input targeted about 1 to 1000 ng. This clonotype was recorded a few times. Germline is not matched at one junction end, which may reflect a read error.

The chain employs TRBV5-1 and TRBJ1-2, with a possible D match to TRBD1 (5 bases). The receptor was isolated from a female donor in good health. The CDR3 here is CASSLETGDYGDTF. CDR3 coding DNA: TGCGCCAGCAGCTTGGAAACAGGAGACTATGGCGACACCTTC.